Shown below are 24 T cell receptor beta chains from a single sample sequenced in a study of T cell responses to AZD1222 COVID-19 vaccine. Profiled with immunoSEQ multiplex PCR; TCRdb holds only in-frame clones, not every one. The sample lists some 190,000 clones, 80% to 90% occurring once. The starting material was peripheral blood, obtained on day 0 of AZD1222 vaccination. These receptors all come from an adult in good health.

The chain recombines TRBV10-1 with TRBJ1-5; D is unclear. The CDR3 has 17 amino acids. CDR1 is WNHNN and CDR2 is SYGVQD in the germline V gene (reference sequence). V lost 7 bases to trimming and J lost 2 bases, with 21 bases between them. The CDR3 coding sequence is TGCGCCAGCATCACGACAAAGGGCTTTCGGGGCAATCAGCCCCAGCATTTT. Protein sequence: CASITTKGFRGNQPQHF.

V usage is TRBV7-8 and J usage is TRBJ2-2; 10 positions match TRBD2. This CDR3 is 17 amino acids long. Germline V CDR1 and CDR2: SGHVS, FQNEAQ. V lost 8 bases to trimming and J lost 5 bases; unmatched junction nucleotides: 14. The CDR3 DNA follows: TGTGCCAGCGGCGCATCTAGCGGGGGAAAGGAAACCGGGGAGCTGTTTTTT. Translating gives CASGASSGGKETGELFF.

The chain carries TRBV23-1 and TRBJ2-7; D is possibly TRBD1 (6 bases). TRBV23-1 is an open reading frame, and its role is uncertain. The CDR3 covers 15 residues. V dropped 2 bases and J dropped 2 bases, with 13 bases sitting between them. CDR3 sequence: CASSQNPTGPYEQYV. CDR3 nucleotides: TGCGCCAGCAGTCAAAACCCGACAGGCCCCTACGAGCAGTACGTC.

This clone was observed once. This sequence joins TRBV4-1 and TRBJ1-5, with 7 bases matching TRBD1. The V gene's germline CDR1 is MGHRA and CDR2 YSYEKL. The CDR3 spans 15 residues. V shed 0 bases and J 5 bases; nucleotides not matched to a gene: 4. The CDR3 sequence: CASSQELDRDQPQHF. The CDR3 region has the DNA TGCGCCAGCAGCCAAGAACTTGACAGGGATCAGCCCCAGCATTTT.

This chain links TRBV27 with TRBJ2-7, with 8 bases aligning to TRBD1. The length of the CDR3 is 13 residues. The J segment lost 5 bases and the V segment lost 6 bases, leaving 6 bases of the junction unmatched. CDR1 is MNHEY, CDR2 SMNVEV, per germline (reference sequence). CDR3 residues: CASRGQGVDEQYF. The DNA of the CDR3 is TGTGCCAGCAGAGGACAGGGTGTAGACGAGCAGTACTTC.

The J gene is TRBJ2-1, the V gene TRBV28; the D is unclear. Germline V gives CDR1 MDHEN, CDR2 SYDVKM. V lost 6 bases and J 5 bases, leaving 2 bases between the germline ends. The CDR3 spans 10 residues. The CDR3 loop reads CASRDNEQFF. The CDR3 nucleotides are TGTGCCAGCAGGGACAATGAGCAGTTCTTC.

The chain links TRBV4-1 to TRBJ2-2; D is ambiguous. This CDR3 comprises 11 residues. V was clipped by 4 bases and J by 6 bases, with 3 bases between them. Germline V gives CDR1 MGHRA, CDR2 YSYEKL. The CDR3 nucleotides read TGCGCCAGCAGCCCTCCCGGGGAGCTGTTTTTT. Encoded protein: CASSPPGELFF.

This chain connects TRBV27 to TRBJ1-2; D uncertain. This CDR3 contains 14 residues. V was clipped by 4 bases and J by 5 bases, with 14 bases between them. Germline CDR1 MNHEY, CDR2 SMNVEV (reference sequence). DNA of the CDR3: TGTGCCAGCAGTTCCACAGCCCAGAGATATGGCTACACCTTC. Translated, it gives CASSSTAQRYGYTF.

The CDR3 loop reads CASSQDPSAKFNYGYTF. Written as DNA, the CDR3 is TGCGCCAGCAGCCAAGATCCCTCCGCGAAGTTTAACTATGGCTACACCTTC. V usage is TRBV4-1 and J usage is TRBJ1-2, with D unclear. The CDR3 sequence is 17 residues long. Trimming shortened V by 0 bases and J by 1 base, and 15 bases separated the two germline ends. CDR1 is MGHRA and CDR2 is YSYEKL in the germline V gene.

V usage is TRBV27 and J usage is TRBJ2-3; a weak D match, TRBD2 (5 bases). Deletions cut 5 bases from V and 6 bases from J, with 12 bases between. Germline-derived CDR1 and CDR2 are MNHEY and SMNVEV (reference sequence). The CDR3 length is 13 residues. The CDR3 nucleotides read TGTGCCAGCAGTGGAGGACGGTCGGATACGCAGTATTTT. The encoded protein is CASSGGRSDTQYF.

The sample holds a few counts of this clone. V and J are TRBV21-1 and TRBJ2-5; the table names TRBD2, a call not compared with the DNA. TRBV21-1 is shown as a pseudogene. The CDR3 loop spans 15 amino acids. The chain's CDR3 is CASSKGRGRRETQYF. CDR3 sequence (DNA): TGTGCCAGCAGCAAAGGGCGGGGGCGGAGAGAGACCCAGTACTTC.

This rearrangement joins TRBV4-2 to TRBJ2-5, with 11 bases lining up with TRBD2. The CDR3 length is 16 residues. The germline V gene has CDR1 LGHNA and CDR2 YNFKEQ. V lost 1 base to trimming and J lost 1 base; unmatched junction nucleotides: 2. The CDR3 DNA sequence: TGTGCCAGCAGCCAAGTAGCGGGGGGGATCCAAGAGACCCAGTACTTC. Encoded protein: CASSQVAGGIQETQYF.

The chain links TRBV2 to TRBJ2-3; TRBD2 matches at 8 bases. The V segment lost 0 bases and the J segment 3 bases; nucleotides outside the gene matches: 5. Germline V lookup: CDR1 SNHLY, CDR2 FYNNEI. The CDR3 is 16 residues long. The CDR3 nucleotides are TGTGCCAGCAGTGAAGCTCCGGGACTAGTGACAGATACGCAGTATTTT. Protein sequence: CASSEAPGLVTDTQYF. Using reference TRBV2 and TRBJ2-3 for the parts outside the CDR3, the full variable domain is EPEVTQTPSHQVTQMGQEVILRCVPISNHLYFYWYRQILGQKVEFLVSFYNNEISEKSEIFDDQFSVERPDGSNFTLKIRSTKLEDSAMYFCASSEAPGLVTDTQYFGPGTRLTVL.

The chain is built from TRBV6-4 and TRBJ2-3; possibly TRBD1 for D (7 bases). Looked up from germline, CDR1 is MRHNA and CDR2 is SNTAGT. The V and J ends lost 5 bases and 1 base respectively, with 13 bases between them. The CDR3 spans 15 residues. In DNA, the CDR3 is TGTGCCAGCAGTTACAGGGGAGGACGCACAGATACGCAGTATTTT. Residues: CASSYRGGRTDTQYF.

This rearrangement joins TRBV6-5 to TRBJ1-5, with 7 bases fitting TRBD1. CDR3 length equals 14 residues. CDR1 is MNHEY, CDR2 SVGAGI, per germline. Unmatched junction bases numbered 6, after V lost 6 bases and J lost 4 bases. In DNA form, the CDR3 reads TGTGCCAGCAGCGCCGGGACAGTAAATCAGCCCCAGCATTTT. This encodes CASSAGTVNQPQHF.

The CDR3: CAGPGGPHYEQYV. In nucleotides, the CDR3 is TGCGCCGGGCCGGGGGGCCCTCACTACGAGCAGTACGTC. The V gene is TRBV10-1, the J gene TRBJ2-7; possibly TRBD2 for D (7 bases). V lost 11 bases and J 3 bases, leaving 17 bases between the germline ends. The CDR3 has 13 amino acids. Per the germline V gene, CDR1 is WNHNN and CDR2 is SYGVQD (reference sequence).

The gene calls are TRBV5-1 and TRBJ2-2, with D perhaps matching TRBD1 or TRBD2 (5 bases each). Trimming removed 5 bases at V and 6 bases at J, with 11 bases between. Per germline, CDR1 SGHRS and CDR2 YFSETQ. The CDR3 totals 13 residues. CDR3 protein: CASSPQGPGELFF. The DNA for the CDR3 is TGCGCCAGCAGTCCCCAGGGACCCGGGGAGCTGTTTTTT.

The CDR3 DNA is TGTGCCAGCAGCCTGGGGGGCACCGCCCATCAGCCCCAGCATTTT. Protein product: CASSLGGTAHQPQHF. The genes are TRBV7-9 and TRBJ1-5, with D perhaps matching TRBD1 (6 bases). The CDR3 runs 15 residues. In germline, CDR1 is SEHNR, CDR2 FQNEAQ (reference sequence). The V and J ends lost 5 bases and 5 bases respectively, with 16 bases between them.

This clone was seen only once. The V call is TRBV2, the J call TRBJ1-6; 8 positions match TRBD1. Germline V gives CDR1 SNHLY, CDR2 FYNNEI. V trimming: 10 bases; J trimming: 9 bases; junction bases outside the gene matches: 8. This CDR3 has 13 residues. The CDR3 DNA is TGTGCCACCTCTGACAGGGGCGGTTCACCCCTCCACTTT. Its translation is CATSDRGGSPLHF. Using reference TRBV2 and TRBJ1-6 for the parts outside the CDR3, the full variable domain is EPEVTQTPSHQVTQMGQEVILRCVPISNHLYFYWYRQILGQKVEFLVSFYNNEISEKSEIFDDQFSVERPDGSNFTLKIRSTKLEDSAMYFCATSDRGGSPLHFGNGTRLTVT.

This chain joins TRBV18 and TRBJ2-2; the D gene is possibly TRBD1 (6 bases). Germline-derived CDR1 and CDR2 are KGHSH and LQKENI. The CDR3 contains 18 residues. Trimming shortened V by 5 bases and J by 0 bases, and 19 bases separated the two germline ends. CDR3 region: CASSVRTRQGSNTGELFF. CDR3 coding DNA: TGTGCCAGCTCAGTCCGGACCCGGCAGGGGTCGAACACCGGGGAGCTGTTTTTT.

V gene TRBV6-6 combines with J gene TRBJ2-7; D uncertain. From germline, CDR1 is MNHNY and CDR2 SVGAGI (reference sequence). This CDR3 contains 14 residues. The V gene lost 0 bases and the J gene lost 3 bases, with 9 bases spanning the gap. DNA for the CDR3: TGTGCCAGCAGTTACTCGACCAGTAACTACGAGCAGTACGTC. It encodes CASSYSTSNYEQYV.

This rearrangement joins TRBV30 to TRBJ1-1; D gene ambiguous. V lost 0 bases and J lost 7, with 12 bases in between. The CDR3 has 13 residues. Germline-derived CDR1 and CDR2 are GTSNPN and SVGIG (reference sequence). The CDR3 spells CAWSVFMGFEAFF. CDR3 coding DNA: TGTGCCTGGAGTGTCTTCATGGGTTTTGAAGCTTTCTTT. The full variable domain, in which reference TRBV30 and TRBJ1-1 provide the parts outside the CDR3, is SQTIHQWPATLVQPVGSPLSLECTVEGTSNPNLYWYRQAAGRGLQLLFYSVGIGQISSEVPQNLSASRPQDRQFILSSKKLLLSDSGFYLCAWSVFMGFEAFFGQGTRLTVV.

This chain links TRBV3-1 (or the pseudogene TRBV3-2) with TRBJ1-4; D is ambiguous. Between the trimmed V and J ends, which lost 4 bases and 3 bases, there was a span of 18 bases. The CDR3 length is 17 residues. Germline-derived CDR1 and CDR2 are LGHDT and YNNKEL (reference sequence). The CDR3: CASSPPASSVANEKLFF. As DNA, the CDR3 is TGTGCCAGCAGCCCACCGGCGAGTTCTGTAGCTAATGAAAAACTGTTTTTT.

The genes are TRBV11-2 and TRBJ1-2; a weak D match, TRBD1 (6 bases). The ends were cut back, 1 base at V and 9 bases at J, with 12 bases in the middle. Germline assignment: CDR1 SGHAT and CDR2 FQNNGV. There are 13 residues in the CDR3. The CDR3 nucleotides are TGTGCCAGCAGCTTAGGGACAGCGTCTAGCTACACCTTC. Protein sequence: CASSLGTASSYTF.